This T cell receptor beta chain was observed in a study of cytomegalovirus exposure and HLA in healthy donors. About this clone: Its target is not known.

General study results and limits: Earlier analysis yielded a pattern in which most TCR beta V segments were productive about 90% or about 30% of the time. In a later analysis, roughly 17,000 TCR beta sequences were associated with HLA alleles at 0.05 false discovery rate. Follow-up analysis found HLA locus-dependent TCR association rates, highest for DRB1 and lowest for HLA-C.

While unrecorded immune exposures were likely, the donors were nominally healthy when sampled. V was pared by 1 base and J by 2 bases, with 15 bases between. The CDR3 is 17 amino acids. CDR1 and CDR2 from the germline V gene are LNHNV and YYDKDF (reference sequence). The PCR made use of 60 Vbeta and 13 Jbeta primers. The repertoire was sequenced with immunoSEQ multiplex PCR; TCRdb's copy has only in-frame clones and lacks some. Here the sample spans some 90,000 clones, roughly 70% being singletons. The sequence came from a man aged 35 to 55 in good health and CMV-seronegative. The chain has TRBV15 and TRBJ2-1; possibly TRBD1 for D (5 bases). Sequencing was done on a sample of PBMCs. CDR3 sequence (DNA): TGTGCCACCAGCAGAGCTCGACAGAGGAGAACCTACAATGAGCAGTTCTTC. Its protein is CATSRARQRRTYNEQFF.